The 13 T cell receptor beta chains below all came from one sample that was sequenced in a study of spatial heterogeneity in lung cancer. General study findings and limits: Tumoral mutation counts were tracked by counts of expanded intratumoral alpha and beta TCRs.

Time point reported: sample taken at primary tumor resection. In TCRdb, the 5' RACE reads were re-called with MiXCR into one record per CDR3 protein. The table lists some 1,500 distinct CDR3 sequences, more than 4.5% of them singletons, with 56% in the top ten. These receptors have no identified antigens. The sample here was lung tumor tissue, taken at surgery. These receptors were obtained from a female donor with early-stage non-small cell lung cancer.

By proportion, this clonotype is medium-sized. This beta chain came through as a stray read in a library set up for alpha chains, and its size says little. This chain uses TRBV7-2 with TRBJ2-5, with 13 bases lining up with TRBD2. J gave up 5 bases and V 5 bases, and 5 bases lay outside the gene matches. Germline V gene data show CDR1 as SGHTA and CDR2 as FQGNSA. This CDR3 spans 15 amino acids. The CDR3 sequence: CASSRLAGGRETQYF. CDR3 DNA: TGTGCCAGCAGCCGACTAGCGGGGGGCCGGGAGACCCAGTACTTC.

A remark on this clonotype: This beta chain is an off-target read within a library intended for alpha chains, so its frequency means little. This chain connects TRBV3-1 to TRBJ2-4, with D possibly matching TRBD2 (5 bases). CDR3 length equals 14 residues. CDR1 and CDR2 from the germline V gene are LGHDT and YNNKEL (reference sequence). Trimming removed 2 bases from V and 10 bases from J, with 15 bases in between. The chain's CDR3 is CASSQRDGVGIQYF. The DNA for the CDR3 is TGTGCCAGCAGCCAACGGGATGGGGTAGGGATTCAGTACTTC.

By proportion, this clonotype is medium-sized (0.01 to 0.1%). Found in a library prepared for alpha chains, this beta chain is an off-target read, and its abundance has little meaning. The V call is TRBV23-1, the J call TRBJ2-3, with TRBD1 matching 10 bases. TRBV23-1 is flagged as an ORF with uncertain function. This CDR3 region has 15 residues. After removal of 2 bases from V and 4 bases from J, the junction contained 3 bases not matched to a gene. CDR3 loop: CASSQDRGPPDTQYF. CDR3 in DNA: TGCGCCAGCAGTCAAGACAGGGGGCCCCCAGATACGCAGTATTTT.

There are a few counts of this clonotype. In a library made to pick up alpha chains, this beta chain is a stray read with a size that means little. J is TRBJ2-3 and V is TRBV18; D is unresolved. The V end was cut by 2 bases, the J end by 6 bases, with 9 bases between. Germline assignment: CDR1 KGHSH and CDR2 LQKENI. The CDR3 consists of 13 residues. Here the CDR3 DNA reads TGTGCCAGCTCACCAGCAAGCGCGGATACGCAGTATTTT. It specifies CASSPASADTQYF.

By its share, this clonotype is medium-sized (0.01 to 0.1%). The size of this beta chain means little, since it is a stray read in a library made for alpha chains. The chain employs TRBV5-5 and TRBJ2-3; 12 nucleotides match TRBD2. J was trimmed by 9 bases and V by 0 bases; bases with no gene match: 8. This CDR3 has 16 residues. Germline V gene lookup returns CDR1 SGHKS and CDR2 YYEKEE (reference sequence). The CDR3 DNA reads TGTGCCAGCAGCTTGGAACTAGCGGGGGGACCGATGACGCAGTATTTT. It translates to CASSLELAGGPMTQYF.

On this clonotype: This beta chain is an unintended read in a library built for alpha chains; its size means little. The CDR3 bases are TGTGCCAGTAGTTGGGGGGCAGACGAGCAGTACTTC. This translates into CASSWGADEQYF. The chain links TRBV19 to TRBJ2-7; D may correspond to TRBD1 or TRBD2 (6 bases each). The germline V and J ends were trimmed by 5 bases and 5 bases, with 10 bases remaining between them. This CDR3 contains 12 residues. Per germline, CDR1 LNHDA and CDR2 SQIVND (reference sequence).

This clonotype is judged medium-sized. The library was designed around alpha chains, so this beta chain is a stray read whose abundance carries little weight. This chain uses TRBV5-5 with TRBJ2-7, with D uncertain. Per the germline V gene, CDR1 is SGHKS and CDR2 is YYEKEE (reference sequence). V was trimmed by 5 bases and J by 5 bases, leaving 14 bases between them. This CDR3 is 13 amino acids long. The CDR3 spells CASSFGPLDEQYV. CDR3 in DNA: TGTGCCAGCAGTTTCGGGCCCCTTGACGAGCAGTACGTC.

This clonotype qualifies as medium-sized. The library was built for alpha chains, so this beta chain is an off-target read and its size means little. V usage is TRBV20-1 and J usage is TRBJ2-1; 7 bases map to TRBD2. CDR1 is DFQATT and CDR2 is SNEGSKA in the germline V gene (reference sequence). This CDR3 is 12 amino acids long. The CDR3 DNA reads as TGCAGCGGGAGGACTAGGAATCGCGAGCAGTTCTTC. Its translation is CSGRTRNREQFF.

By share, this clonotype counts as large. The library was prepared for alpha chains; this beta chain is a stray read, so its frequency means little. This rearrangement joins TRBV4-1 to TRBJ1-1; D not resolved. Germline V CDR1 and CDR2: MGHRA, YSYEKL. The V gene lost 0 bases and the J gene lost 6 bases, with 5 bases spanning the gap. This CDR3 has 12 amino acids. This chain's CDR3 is CASSQDRAEAFF. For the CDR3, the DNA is TGCGCCAGCAGCCAAGATAGGGCTGAAGCTTTCTTT.

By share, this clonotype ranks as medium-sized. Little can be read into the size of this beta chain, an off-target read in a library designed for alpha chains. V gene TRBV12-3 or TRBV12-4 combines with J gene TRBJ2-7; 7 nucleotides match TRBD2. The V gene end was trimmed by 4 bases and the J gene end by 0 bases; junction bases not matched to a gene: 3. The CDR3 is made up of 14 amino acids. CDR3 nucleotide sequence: TGTGCCAGCAGTTCTAGCGGCAGCTCCTACGAGCAGTACTTC. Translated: CASSSSGSSYEQYF.

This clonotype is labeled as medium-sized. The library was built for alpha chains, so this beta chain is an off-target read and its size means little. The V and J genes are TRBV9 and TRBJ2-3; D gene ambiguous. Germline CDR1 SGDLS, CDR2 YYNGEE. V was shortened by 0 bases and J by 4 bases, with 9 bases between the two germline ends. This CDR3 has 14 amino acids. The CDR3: CASSVGVRPDTQYF. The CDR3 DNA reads TGTGCCAGCAGCGTAGGGGTCCGGCCAGATACGCAGTATTTT.

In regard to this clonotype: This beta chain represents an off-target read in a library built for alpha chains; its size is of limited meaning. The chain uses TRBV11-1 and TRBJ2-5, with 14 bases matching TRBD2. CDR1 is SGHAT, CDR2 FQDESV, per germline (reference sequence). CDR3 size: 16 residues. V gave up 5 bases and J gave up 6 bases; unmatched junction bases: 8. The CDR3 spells CASSVTGTSGSKTQYF. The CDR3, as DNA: TGTGCCAGCAGCGTAACCGGGACTAGCGGGAGTAAGACCCAGTACTTC. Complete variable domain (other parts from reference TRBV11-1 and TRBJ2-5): EAEVAQSPRYKITEKSQAVAFWCDPISGHATLYWYRQILGQGPELLVQFQDESVVDDSQLPKDRFSAERLKGVDSTLKIQPAELGDSAMYLCASSVTGTSGSKTQYFGPGTRLLVL.

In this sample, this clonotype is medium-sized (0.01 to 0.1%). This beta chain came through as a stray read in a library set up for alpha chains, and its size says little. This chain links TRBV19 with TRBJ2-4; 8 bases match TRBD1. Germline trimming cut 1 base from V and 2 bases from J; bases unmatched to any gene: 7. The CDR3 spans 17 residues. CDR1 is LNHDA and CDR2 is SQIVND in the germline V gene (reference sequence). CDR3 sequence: CASSIARQGSTKNIQYF. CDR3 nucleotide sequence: TGTGCCAGTAGTATAGCTCGACAGGGGAGCACCAAAAACATTCAGTACTTC.